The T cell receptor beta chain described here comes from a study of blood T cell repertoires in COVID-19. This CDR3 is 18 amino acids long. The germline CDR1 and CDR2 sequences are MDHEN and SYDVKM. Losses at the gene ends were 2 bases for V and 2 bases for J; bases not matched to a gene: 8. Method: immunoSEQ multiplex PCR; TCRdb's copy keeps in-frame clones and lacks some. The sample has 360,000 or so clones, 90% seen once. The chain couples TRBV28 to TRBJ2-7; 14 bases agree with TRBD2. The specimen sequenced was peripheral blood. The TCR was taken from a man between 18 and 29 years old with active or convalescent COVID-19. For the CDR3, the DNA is TGTGCCAGCAGTTTAAATCCGGGACTAGCGGGGGACACCTACGAGCAGTACTTC. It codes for CASSLNPGLAGDTYEQYF.